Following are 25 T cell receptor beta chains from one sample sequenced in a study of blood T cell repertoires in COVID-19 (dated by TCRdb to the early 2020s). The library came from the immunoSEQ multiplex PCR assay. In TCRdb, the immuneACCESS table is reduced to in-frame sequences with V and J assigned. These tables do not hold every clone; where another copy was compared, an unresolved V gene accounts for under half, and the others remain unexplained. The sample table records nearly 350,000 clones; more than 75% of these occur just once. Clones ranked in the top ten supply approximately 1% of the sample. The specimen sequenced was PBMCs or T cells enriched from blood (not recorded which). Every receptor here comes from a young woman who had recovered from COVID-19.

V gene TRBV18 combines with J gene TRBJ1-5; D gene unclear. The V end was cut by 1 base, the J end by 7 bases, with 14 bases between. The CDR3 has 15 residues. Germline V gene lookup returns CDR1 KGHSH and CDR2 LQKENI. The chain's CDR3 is CASSPRQAAQQPQHF. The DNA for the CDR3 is TGTGCCAGCTCACCACGTCAGGCCGCCCAGCAGCCCCAGCATTTT.

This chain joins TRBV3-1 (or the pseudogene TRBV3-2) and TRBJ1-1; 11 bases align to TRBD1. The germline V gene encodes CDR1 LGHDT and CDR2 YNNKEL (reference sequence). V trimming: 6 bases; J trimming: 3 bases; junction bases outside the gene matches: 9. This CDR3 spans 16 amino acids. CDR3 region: CASRDRGQGEDTEAFF. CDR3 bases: TGTGCCAGCAGGGACAGGGGGCAAGGAGAGGACACTGAAGCTTTCTTT.

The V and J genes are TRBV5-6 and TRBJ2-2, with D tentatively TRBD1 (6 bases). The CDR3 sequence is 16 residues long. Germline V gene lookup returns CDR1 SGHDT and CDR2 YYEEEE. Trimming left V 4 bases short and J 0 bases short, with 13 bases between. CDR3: CASSDYGTPNTGELFF. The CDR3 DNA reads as TGTGCCAGCAGCGACTACGGGACACCGAACACCGGGGAGCTGTTTTTT.

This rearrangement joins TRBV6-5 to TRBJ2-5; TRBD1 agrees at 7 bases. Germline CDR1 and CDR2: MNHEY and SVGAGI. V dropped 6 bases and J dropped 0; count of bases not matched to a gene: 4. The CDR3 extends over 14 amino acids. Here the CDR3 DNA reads TGTGCCAGCAGCAAGGGACAGTACCAAGAGACCCAGTACTTC. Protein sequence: CASSKGQYQETQYF.

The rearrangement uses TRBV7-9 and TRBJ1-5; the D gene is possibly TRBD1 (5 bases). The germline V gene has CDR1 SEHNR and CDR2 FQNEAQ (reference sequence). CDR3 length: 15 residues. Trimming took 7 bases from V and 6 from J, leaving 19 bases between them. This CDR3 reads CASTDTNSGLQPQHF. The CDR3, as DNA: TGTGCCAGCACCGATACCAATTCAGGGCTTCAGCCCCAGCATTTT.

CDR3 in amino acids: CASSEVGSSYEQYF. In DNA, the CDR3 is TGTGCCAGCAGTGAAGTTGGCAGTTCCTACGAGCAGTACTTC. This chain joins TRBV2 and TRBJ2-7, with no clear D. The V and J ends lost 1 base and 1 base respectively, with 8 bases between them. Germline V lookup: CDR1 SNHLY, CDR2 FYNNEI. This CDR3 has 14 residues.

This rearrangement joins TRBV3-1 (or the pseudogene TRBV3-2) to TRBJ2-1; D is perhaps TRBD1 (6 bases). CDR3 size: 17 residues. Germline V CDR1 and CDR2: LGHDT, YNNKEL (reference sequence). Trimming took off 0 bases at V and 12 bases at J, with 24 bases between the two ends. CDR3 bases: TGTGCCAGCAGCCAAGATGCCCTGAGGGGGTACAATGAGCGGCAGTTCTTC. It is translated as CASSQDALRGYNERQFF.

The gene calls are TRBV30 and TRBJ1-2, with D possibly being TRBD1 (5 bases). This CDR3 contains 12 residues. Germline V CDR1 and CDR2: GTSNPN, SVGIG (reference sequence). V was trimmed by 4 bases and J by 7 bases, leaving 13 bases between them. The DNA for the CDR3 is TGTGCCTGGACGCCCAGTGACAGTGGCTACACCTTC. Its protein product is CAWTPSDSGYTF.

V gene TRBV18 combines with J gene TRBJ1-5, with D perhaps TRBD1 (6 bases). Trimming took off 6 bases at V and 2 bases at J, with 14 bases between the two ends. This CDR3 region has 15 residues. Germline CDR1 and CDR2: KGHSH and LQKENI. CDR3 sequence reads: CASSRNEGGNQPQHF. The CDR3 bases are TGTGCCAGCTCTCGCAATGAGGGGGGCAATCAGCCCCAGCATTTT.

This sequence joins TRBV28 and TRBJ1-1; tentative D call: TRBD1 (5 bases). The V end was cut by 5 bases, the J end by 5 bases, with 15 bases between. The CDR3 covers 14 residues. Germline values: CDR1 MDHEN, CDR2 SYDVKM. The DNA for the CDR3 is TGTGCCAGCAGTCCCACCTGGGGGGGTACTGAAGCTTTCTTT. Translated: CASSPTWGGTEAFF.

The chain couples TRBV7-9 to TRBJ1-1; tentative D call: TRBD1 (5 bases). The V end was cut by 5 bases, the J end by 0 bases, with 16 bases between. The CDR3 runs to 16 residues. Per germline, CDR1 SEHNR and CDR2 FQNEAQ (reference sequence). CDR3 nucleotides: TGTGCCAGCAGCCCCCGACCGACAGTTATGAACACTGAAGCTTTCTTT. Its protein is CASSPRPTVMNTEAFF.

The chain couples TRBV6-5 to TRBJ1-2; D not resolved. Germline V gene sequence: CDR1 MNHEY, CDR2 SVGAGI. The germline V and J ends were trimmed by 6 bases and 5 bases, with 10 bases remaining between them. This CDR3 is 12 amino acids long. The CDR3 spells CASRESLYGYTF. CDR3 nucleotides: TGTGCCAGCAGGGAGTCATTGTATGGCTACACCTTC.

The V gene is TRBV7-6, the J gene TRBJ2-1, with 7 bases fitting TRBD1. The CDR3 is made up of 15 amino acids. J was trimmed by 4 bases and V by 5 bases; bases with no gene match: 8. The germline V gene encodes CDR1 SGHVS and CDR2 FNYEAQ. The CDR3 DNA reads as TGTGCCAGCAGCCCACTCGGGACAGCTTACAATGAGCAGTTCTTC. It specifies CASSPLGTAYNEQFF. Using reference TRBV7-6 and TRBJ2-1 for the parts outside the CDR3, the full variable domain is GAGVSQSPRYKVTKRGQDVALRCDPISGHVSLYWYRQALGQGPEFLTYFNYEAQQDKSGLPNDRFSAERPEGSISTLTIQRTEQRDSAMYRCASSPLGTAYNEQFFGPGTRLTVL.

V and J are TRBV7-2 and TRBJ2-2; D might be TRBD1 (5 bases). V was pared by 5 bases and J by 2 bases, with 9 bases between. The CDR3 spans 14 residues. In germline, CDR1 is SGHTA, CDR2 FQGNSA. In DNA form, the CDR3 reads TGTGCCAGCAGCAGGGGCCTTAACACCGGGGAGCTGTTTTTT. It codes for CASSRGLNTGELFF.

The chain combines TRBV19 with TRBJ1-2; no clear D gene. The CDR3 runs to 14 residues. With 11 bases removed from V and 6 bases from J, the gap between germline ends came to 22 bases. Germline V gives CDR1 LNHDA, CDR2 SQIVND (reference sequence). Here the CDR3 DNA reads TGTGCCTGCCGGCCGGTTGGAGTCGTGGATGGCTACACCTTC. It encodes CACRPVGVVDGYTF.

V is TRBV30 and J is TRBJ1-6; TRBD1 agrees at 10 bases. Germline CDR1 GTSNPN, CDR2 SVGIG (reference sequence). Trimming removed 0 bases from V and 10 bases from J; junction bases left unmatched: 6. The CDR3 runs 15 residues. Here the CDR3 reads CAWSVRQGARSPLHF. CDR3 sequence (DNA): TGTGCCTGGAGTGTGAGACAGGGGGCGAGATCACCCCTCCACTTT.

CDR3 residues: CASSLKTGGAANEKLFF. CDR3 coding DNA: TGTGCCAGCAGCCTCAAAACAGGGGGCGCCGCTAATGAAAAACTGTTTTTT. V is TRBV7-2 and J is TRBJ1-4; 9 bases match TRBD1. V gave up 5 bases and J gave up 3 bases; unmatched junction bases: 10. Looked up from germline, CDR1 is SGHTA and CDR2 is FQGNSA. This CDR3 is built from 17 residues.

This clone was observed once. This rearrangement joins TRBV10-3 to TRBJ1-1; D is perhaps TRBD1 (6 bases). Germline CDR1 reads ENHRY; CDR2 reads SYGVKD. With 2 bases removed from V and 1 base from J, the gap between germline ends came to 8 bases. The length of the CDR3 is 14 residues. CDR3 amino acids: CAISETGRNTEAFF. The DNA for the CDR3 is TGTGCCATCAGTGAGACAGGGAGGAACACTGAAGCTTTCTTT.

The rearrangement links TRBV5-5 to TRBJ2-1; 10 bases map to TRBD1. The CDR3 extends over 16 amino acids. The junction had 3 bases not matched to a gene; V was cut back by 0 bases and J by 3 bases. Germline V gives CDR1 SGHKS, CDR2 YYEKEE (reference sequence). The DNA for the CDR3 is TGTGCCAGCAGCTTGGCGACAGGGGGCCACTACAATGAGCAGTTCTTC. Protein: CASSLATGGHYNEQFF.

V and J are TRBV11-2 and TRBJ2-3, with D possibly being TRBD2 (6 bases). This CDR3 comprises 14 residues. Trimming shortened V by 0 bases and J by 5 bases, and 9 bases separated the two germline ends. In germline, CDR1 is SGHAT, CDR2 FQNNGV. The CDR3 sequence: CASSLELAGDTQYF. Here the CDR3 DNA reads TGTGCCAGCAGCTTAGAACTAGCTGGAGATACGCAGTATTTT.

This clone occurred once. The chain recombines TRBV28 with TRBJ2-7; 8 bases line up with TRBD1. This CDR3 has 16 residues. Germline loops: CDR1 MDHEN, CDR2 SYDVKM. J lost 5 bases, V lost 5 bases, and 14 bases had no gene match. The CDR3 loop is CASSTFGQGNNDEQYF. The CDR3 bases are TGTGCCAGCAGTACCTTCGGACAGGGTAATAATGACGAGCAGTACTTC.

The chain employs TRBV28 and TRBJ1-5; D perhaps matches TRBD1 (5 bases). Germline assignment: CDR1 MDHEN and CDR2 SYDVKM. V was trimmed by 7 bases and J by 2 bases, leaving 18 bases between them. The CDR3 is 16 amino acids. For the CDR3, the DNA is TGTGCCAGCACATCGGGGGATTTGGCGGGCAATCAGCCCCAGCATTTT. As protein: CASTSGDLAGNQPQHF.

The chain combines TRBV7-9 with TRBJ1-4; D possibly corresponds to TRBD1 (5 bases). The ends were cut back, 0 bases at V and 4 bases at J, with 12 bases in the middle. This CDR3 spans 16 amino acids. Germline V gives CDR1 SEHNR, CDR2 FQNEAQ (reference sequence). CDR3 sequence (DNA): TGTGCCAGCAGCTTAGCTGGACAAACGTTTAATGAAAAACTGTTTTTT. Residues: CASSLAGQTFNEKLFF.

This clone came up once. CDR3 in DNA: TGCGCCAGCAGGGACAGGGAAAGATTAGGGGAAAAACTGTTTTTT. Translation: CASRDRERLGEKLFF. J is TRBJ1-4 and V is TRBV5-1; TRBD1 agrees at 8 bases. From germline, CDR1 is SGHRS and CDR2 YFSETQ. This CDR3 spans 15 amino acids. With V trimmed by 5 bases and J by 8 bases, 11 bases remained unmatched.

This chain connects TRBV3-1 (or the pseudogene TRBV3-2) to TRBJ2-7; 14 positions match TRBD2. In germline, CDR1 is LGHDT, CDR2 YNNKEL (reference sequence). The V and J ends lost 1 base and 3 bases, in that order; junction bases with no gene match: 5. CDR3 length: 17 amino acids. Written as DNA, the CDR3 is TGTGCCAGCAGCCAAGTGGGAGGGACTAGCGGGGGCTACGAGCAGTACTTC. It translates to CASSQVGGTSGGYEQYF.